These T cell receptor beta chains were read from a single sample in a study of cytomegalovirus exposure and HLA in healthy donors. Only in-frame clones appear in the TCRdb table, and some are missing; sequencing was by immunoSEQ multiplex PCR. This sample carries some 150,000 clones, roughly 79% of them seen once, and the ten largest clones take 1.3% to 1.5%. Sequenced: PBMCs. The receptors were sampled from a woman between 35 and 50 years old in good health and CMV-seronegative. Both conserved end residues are part of each CDR3. Each record gives: V gene, J gene, clone size, D gene, CDR3 protein, CDR3 DNA. The D gene is left open where the match is weak. A row's size may be missing; if present it is once, few, many or a size class.

>TRBV2|TRBJ2-5|-|TRBD2
CASSFASGGAGETQYF
TGTGCCAGCAGTTTTGCTAGCGGGGGGGCCGGGGAGACCCAGTACTTC
>TRBV19|TRBJ1-2|-|TRBD1
CASSIITQGAPGNGYTF
TGTGCCAGTAGTATAATCACCCAGGGGGCGCCCGGGAATGGCTACACCTTC
>TRBV6-4|TRBJ1-2|-|-
CASSDGPGWGNYGYTF
TGTGCCAGCAGTGATGGGCCCGGATGGGGCAACTATGGCTACACCTTC
>TRBV28|TRBJ2-5|-|-
CASRLSPGYQETQYF
TGTGCCAGCAGACTGAGCCCGGGATACCAAGAGACCCAGTACTTC
>TRBV5-4|TRBJ2-7|-|-
CASSLTGDSYEQYF
TGTGCCAGCAGCTTGACGGGAGACTCCTACGAGCAGTACTTC
>TRBV19|TRBJ1-2|-|-
CASSRELGHGYTF
TGTGCCAGTAGCCGGGAATTAGGGCATGGCTACACCTTC
>TRBV19|TRBJ1-5|-|-
CASSIGQGNQPQHF
TGTGCCAGTAGTATAGGACAAGGCAATCAGCCCCAGCATTTT
>TRBV4-2|TRBJ2-1|-|TRBD2
CASSQGTSGGAIGSYNEQFF
TGTGCCAGCAGCCAAGGGACTAGCGGGGGGGCCATAGGCTCCTACAATGAGCAGTTCTTC
>TRBV27|TRBJ2-3|-|TRBD2
CASSLNRGGRGGTQYF
TGTGCCAGCAGTCTCAACCGGGGGGGCCGGGGCGGTACGCAGTATTTT
>TRBV6-5|TRBJ2-7|-|TRBD1
CASSPLTGREQYF
TGTGCCAGCAGTCCTTTGACAGGGCGCGAGCAGTACTTC
>TRBV5-6|TRBJ1-6|-|TRBD1
CASSLVGTGASPLHF
TGTGCCAGCAGCTTGGTCGGGACAGGGGCTTCACCCCTCCACTTT
>TRBV7-2|TRBJ2-6|once|TRBD1
CASSLEVRGWAGANVLTF
TGTGCCAGCAGCTTAGAGGTCAGGGGGTGGGCTGGGGCCAACGTCCTGACTTTC
>TRBV5-1|TRBJ2-1|-|TRBD1
CASEQGSPNNEQFF
TGCGCCAGTGAACAGGGGTCGCCTAACAATGAGCAGTTCTTC
>TRBV5-6|TRBJ2-7|-|TRBD2
CASTSGLAGGREQYF
TGTGCCAGCACCTCGGGACTAGCGGGGGGGCGTGAGCAGTACTTC
>TRBV25-1|TRBJ2-3|-|TRBD2
CASSEVGGRTDTQYF
TGTGCCAGCAGTGAGGTCGGGGGGAGGACAGATACGCAGTATTTT
>TRBV4-3|TRBJ2-2|-|-
CASSQDWGGSSGELFF
TGCGCCAGCAGCCAAGATTGGGGGGGCTCGTCCGGGGAGCTGTTTTTT
>TRBV29-1|TRBJ1-2|once|TRBD1
CSVTREDRGDGYTF
TGCAGCGTCACTAGAGAAGACAGGGGCGATGGCTACACCTTC
>TRBV6-5|TRBJ1-1|-|TRBD1
CASSRGDSNTEAFF
TGTGCCAGCAGCCGCGGGGACAGTAACACTGAAGCTTTCTTT
>TRBV29-1|TRBJ1-1|-|-
CSVVGRGRGEAFF
TGCAGCGTTGTGGGTAGAGGCCGGGGTGAAGCTTTCTTT
>TRBV18|TRBJ2-5|-|-
CASSFRANHREETQYF
TGTGCCAGCTCATTTCGTGCGAACCACAGGGAAGAGACCCAGTACTTC
>TRBV6-5|TRBJ1-1|once|-
CASQAQGKTEAFF
TGTGCCAGCCAAGCCCAGGGTAAGACTGAAGCTTTCTTT
>TRBV4-1|TRBJ1-2|-|-
CASSQGPQSNYGYTF
TGCGCCAGCAGCCAAGGGCCACAGTCCAACTATGGCTACACCTTC
>TRBV18|TRBJ1-1|-|TRBD1
CASSPGRGDTEAFF
TGTGCCAGCTCACCAGGCAGGGGGGACACTGAAGCTTTCTTT
>TRBV30|TRBJ1-4|-|-
CAWSGTRINEKLFF
TGTGCCTGGAGTGGGACAAGAATTAATGAAAAACTGTTTTTT
>TRBV5-4|TRBJ2-7|-|TRBD1
CASSSGTGRDYEQYF
TGTGCCAGCAGCTCCGGGACAGGGAGAGACTACGAGCAGTACTTC
>TRBV2|TRBJ2-7|-|TRBD1
CAGRQGSYEQYF
TGTGCCGGGCGACAGGGCTCCTACGAGCAGTACTTC
>TRBV27|TRBJ1-4|-|-
CASSLWGDDEKLFF
TGTGCCAGCAGTTTATGGGGGGACGATGAAAAACTGTTTTTT
>TRBV4-3|TRBJ1-1|-|TRBD1
CASSHQQGVTEAFF
TGCGCCAGCAGCCACCAACAGGGGGTCACTGAAGCTTTCTTT
>TRBV29-1|TRBJ2-7|once|-
CSVEVSGILTYEQYF
TGCAGCGTTGAAGTATCGGGGATACTCACCTACGAGCAGTACTTC
>TRBV10-3|TRBJ1-2|-|TRBD1
CAISESIQGLGYTF
TGTGCCATCAGTGAGTCGATACAGGGGCTCGGCTACACCTTC
>TRBV7-9|TRBJ2-2|-|-
CASSQSDTGELFF
TGTGCCAGCAGCCAATCGGACACCGGGGAGCTGTTTTTT
>TRBV5-1|TRBJ2-5|-|TRBD1
CASSLGQGEETQYF
TGCGCCAGCAGCCTCGGACAGGGGGAAGAGACCCAGTACTTC
>TRBV7-6|TRBJ2-7|-|-
CASSLEVGTLYEQYF
TGTGCCAGCAGCTTAGAAGTCGGGACACTTTACGAGCAGTACTTC
>TRBV19|TRBJ1-5|-|-
CASSIVLRGVNQPQHF
TGTGCCAGTAGTATCGTTCTCCGGGGGGTCAATCAGCCCCAGCATTTT
>TRBV5-1|TRBJ2-1|-|TRBD2
CASTRHTASGGSKQFF
TGCGCCAGCACCCGACATACGGCTAGCGGGGGATCAAAGCAGTTCTTC